The present T cell receptor (beta chain) was sequenced within a study of blood T cell repertoires in COVID-19. Measured with immunoSEQ multiplex PCR; TCRdb has only the in-frame clones, and not every one. The sample yields 200,000 to 300,000 clones, around 88% seen once. Sequences were obtained from peripheral blood. This receptor was identified in a man aged 25 to 40 with active or convalescent COVID-19.

The CDR3 reads CASSQRLAGVNEQFF. CDR3 nucleotides: TGTGCCAGCAGCCAAAGACTAGCGGGGGTCAATGAGCAGTTCTTC. This sequence joins TRBV7-9 and TRBJ2-1; the match to TRBD2 covers 12 bases. Germline CDR1 reads SEHNR; CDR2 reads FQNEAQ (reference sequence). The CDR3 is made up of 15 amino acids. The V segment lost 5 bases and the J segment 6 bases; nucleotides outside the gene matches: 5.